This T cell receptor (beta chain) is from a study of cytomegalovirus exposure and HLA in healthy donors. General study findings and limits: Reported results showed that the classifier diagnosed cytomegalovirus status with high specificity and sensitivity. Earlier findings revealed that most TCR beta V segments proved productive either about 87% or about 30% of the time. Most TCR sequences showed up rarely, but some public TCRs showed up in many donors.

The PCR ran on 60 Vbeta and 13 Jbeta primers. The data were produced by immunoSEQ multiplex PCR, yet TCRdb's version contains in-frame clones alone and is incomplete. The sample carries fewer than 200,000 clones, about 75% recorded once. Germline V lookup: CDR1 MGHRA, CDR2 YSYEKL. V lost 0 bases to trimming and J lost 5 bases; unmatched junction nucleotides: 6. The CDR3 length is 15 residues. The table lists this clone with a few counts. Its antigen is still unknown. Participants comprised healthy donors of bone marrow. The chain links TRBV4-1 to TRBJ2-7, with TRBD2 identical over 8 bases. The sequencing input was PBMCs. The sequence came from a male donor in good health and CMV-seropositive. The CDR3 nucleotides are TGCGCCAGCAGCCAAGAGGGCGGGGGGATCAACGAGCAGTACTTC. Its protein is CASSQEGGGINEQYF.